This T cell receptor beta chain was recorded in a study of blood T cell repertoires in COVID-19. In the study overall: The study drew acute and convalescent COVID-19 samples from the United States, Italy and Spain. T cells, B-cell-depleted T cells, or PBMCs supplied cDNA or gDNA.

Study processing details: Amplifying reference gene primers gave estimates of nucleated cell counts. This table comes from immunoSEQ multiplex PCR, and its TCRdb copy is limited to in-frame clones, with some not included. V, J and clone size were drawn from that table, and D and trimming were deduced from the DNA. Among about 220,000 clones listed, around 81% were seen once. V was cut by 3 bases and J by 4 bases, with 19 bases left in between. CDR1 and CDR2 from the germline V gene are SGDLS and YYNGEE. The CDR3 consists of 16 residues. This TCR was recovered from a woman in her 30s who had recovered from COVID-19. Sequencing was carried out using peripheral blood. The genes are TRBV9 and TRBJ1-1, with D perhaps TRBD1 (5 bases). The CDR3 DNA sequence: TGTGCCAGCAGCGGCCTTCAGGGAAATGGATTCACTGAAGCTTTCTTT. Protein product: CASSGLQGNGFTEAFF.